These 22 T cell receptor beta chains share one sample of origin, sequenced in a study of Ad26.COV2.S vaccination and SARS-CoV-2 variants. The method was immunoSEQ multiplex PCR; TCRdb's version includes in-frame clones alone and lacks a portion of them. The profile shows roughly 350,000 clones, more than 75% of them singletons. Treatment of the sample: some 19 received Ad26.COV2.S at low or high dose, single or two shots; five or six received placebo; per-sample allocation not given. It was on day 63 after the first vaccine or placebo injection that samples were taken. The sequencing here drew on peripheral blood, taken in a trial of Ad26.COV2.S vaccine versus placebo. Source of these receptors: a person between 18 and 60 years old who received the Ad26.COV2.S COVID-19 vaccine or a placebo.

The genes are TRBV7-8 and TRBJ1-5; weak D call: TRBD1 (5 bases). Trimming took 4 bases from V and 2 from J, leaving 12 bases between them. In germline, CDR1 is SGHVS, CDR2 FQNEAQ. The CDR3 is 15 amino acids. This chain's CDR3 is CASSYTQGRNQPQHF. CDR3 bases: TGTGCCAGCAGCTATACCCAGGGACGCAATCAGCCCCAGCATTTT.

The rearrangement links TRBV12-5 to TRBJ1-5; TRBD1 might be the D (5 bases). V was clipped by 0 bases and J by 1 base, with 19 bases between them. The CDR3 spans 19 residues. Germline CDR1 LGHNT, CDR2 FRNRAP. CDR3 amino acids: CASGLVLGDGGRSNQPQHF. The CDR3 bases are TGTGCTAGTGGTTTGGTACTGGGGGATGGGGGTAGGAGCAATCAGCCCCAGCATTTT.

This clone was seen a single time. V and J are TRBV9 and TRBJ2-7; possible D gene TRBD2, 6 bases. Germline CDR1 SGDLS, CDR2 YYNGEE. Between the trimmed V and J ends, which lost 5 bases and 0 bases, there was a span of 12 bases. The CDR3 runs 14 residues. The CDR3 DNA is TGTGCCAGCAGTAAGGAGGGGAGCTCCTACGAGCAGTACTTC. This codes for CASSKEGSSYEQYF. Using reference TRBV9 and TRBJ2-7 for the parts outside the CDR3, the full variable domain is DSGVTQTPKHLITATGQRVTLRCSPRSGDLSVYWYQQSLDQGLQFLIQYYNGEERAKGNILERFSAQQFPDLHSELNLSSLELGDSALYFCASSKEGSSYEQYFGPGTRLTVT.

CDR3 protein: CASSPRALQETQYF. The DNA for the CDR3 is TGTGCCAGCAGCCCGAGGGCCCTACAAGAGACCCAGTACTTC. The chain combines TRBV7-9 with TRBJ2-5; TRBD2 is a possible D gene (5 bases). With 5 bases removed from V and 2 bases from J, the gap between germline ends came to 12 bases. The germline CDR1 and CDR2 sequences are SEHNR and FQNEAQ (reference sequence). This CDR3 spans 14 amino acids.

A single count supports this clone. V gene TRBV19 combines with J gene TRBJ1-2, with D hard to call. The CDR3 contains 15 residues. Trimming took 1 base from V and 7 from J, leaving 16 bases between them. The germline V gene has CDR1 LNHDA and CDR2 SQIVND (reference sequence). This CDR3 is CASSIAAVPLSGYTF. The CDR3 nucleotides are TGTGCCAGTAGTATAGCGGCAGTACCCCTATCTGGCTACACCTTC. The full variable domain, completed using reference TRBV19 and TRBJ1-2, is DGGITQSPKYLFRKEGQNVTLSCEQNLNHDAMYWYRQDPGQGLRLIYYSQIVNDFQKGDIAEGYSVSREKKESFPLTVTSAQKNPTAFYLCASSIAAVPLSGYTFGSGTRLTVV.

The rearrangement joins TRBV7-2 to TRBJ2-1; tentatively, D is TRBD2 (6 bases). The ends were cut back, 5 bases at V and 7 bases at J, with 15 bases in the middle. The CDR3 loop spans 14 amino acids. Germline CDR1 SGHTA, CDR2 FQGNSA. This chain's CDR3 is CASSPPRGRNEQFF. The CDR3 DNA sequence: TGTGCCAGCAGCCCTCCGCGGGGCAGGAATGAGCAGTTCTTC.

The CDR3 spells CASSPTGTEAFF. The CDR3 DNA reads TGTGCCAGCAGCCCGACTGGCACTGAAGCTTTCTTT. The chain employs TRBV3-1 (or the pseudogene TRBV3-2) and TRBJ1-1; D unresolved. The CDR3 spans 12 residues. The V and J ends lost 4 bases and 4 bases respectively, with 7 bases between them. Germline lookup yields CDR1 LGHDT and CDR2 YNNKEL (reference sequence).

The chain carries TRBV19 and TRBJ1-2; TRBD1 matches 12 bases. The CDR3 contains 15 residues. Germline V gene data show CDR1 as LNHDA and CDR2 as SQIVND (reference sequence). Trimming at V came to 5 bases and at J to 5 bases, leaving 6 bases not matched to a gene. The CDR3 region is CASSGGTGGLYGYTF. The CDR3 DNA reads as TGTGCCAGTAGTGGAGGGACAGGGGGCTTATATGGCTACACCTTC. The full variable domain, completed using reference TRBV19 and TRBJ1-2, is DGGITQSPKYLFRKEGQNVTLSCEQNLNHDAMYWYRQDPGQGLRLIYYSQIVNDFQKGDIAEGYSVSREKKESFPLTVTSAQKNPTAFYLCASSGGTGGLYGYTFGSGTRLTVV.

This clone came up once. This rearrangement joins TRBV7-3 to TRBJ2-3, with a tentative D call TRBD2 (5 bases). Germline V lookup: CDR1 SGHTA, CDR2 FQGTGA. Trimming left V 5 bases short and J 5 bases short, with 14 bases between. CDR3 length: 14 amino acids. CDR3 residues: CASSPGSAGDTQYF. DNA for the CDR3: TGTGCCAGCAGCCCGGGATCGGCGGGAGATACGCAGTATTTT.

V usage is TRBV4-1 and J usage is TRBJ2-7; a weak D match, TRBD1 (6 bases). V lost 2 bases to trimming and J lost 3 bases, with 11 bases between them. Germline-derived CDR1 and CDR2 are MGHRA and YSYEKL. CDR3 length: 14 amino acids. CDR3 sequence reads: CASSQLRTDYEQYF. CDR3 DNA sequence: TGCGCCAGCAGCCAACTCAGGACAGACTACGAGCAGTACTTC.

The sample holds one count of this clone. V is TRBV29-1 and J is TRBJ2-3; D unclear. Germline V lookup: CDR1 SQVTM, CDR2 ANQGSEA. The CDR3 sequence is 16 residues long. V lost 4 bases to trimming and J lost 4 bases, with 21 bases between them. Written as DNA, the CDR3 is TGCAGCGTTGCTCCCGGACCGAGCCAGGATCCAGATACGCAGTATTTT. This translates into CSVAPGPSQDPDTQYF.

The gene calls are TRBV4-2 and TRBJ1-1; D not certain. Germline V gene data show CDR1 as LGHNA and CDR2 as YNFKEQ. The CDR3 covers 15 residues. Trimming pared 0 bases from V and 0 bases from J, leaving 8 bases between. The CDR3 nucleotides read TGTGCCAGCAGCCAAGACGGCAGAATGAACACTGAAGCTTTCTTT. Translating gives CASSQDGRMNTEAFF.

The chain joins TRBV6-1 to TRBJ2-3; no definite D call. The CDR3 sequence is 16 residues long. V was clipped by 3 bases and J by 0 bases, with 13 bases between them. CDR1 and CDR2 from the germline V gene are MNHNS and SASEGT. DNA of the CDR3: TGTGCCAGCAGTGAGCGCTCCACTTCTAGCACAGATACGCAGTATTTT. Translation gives CASSERSTSSTDTQYF.

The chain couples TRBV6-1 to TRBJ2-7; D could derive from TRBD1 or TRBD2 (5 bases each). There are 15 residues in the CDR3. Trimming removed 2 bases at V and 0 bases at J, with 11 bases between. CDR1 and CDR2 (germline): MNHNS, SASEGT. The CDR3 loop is CASSERRDDSYEQYF. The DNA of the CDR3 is TGTGCCAGCAGTGAACGCCGGGACGACTCCTACGAGCAGTACTTC.

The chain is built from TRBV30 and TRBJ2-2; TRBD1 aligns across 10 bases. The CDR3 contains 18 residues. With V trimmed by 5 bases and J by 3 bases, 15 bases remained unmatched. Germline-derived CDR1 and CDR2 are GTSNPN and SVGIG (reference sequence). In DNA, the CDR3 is TGTGCCTGGGACTCAGTCACCGGGACAGGGGCAGACACCGGGGAGCTGTTTTTT. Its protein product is CAWDSVTGTGADTGELFF.

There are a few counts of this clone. CDR3 amino acids: CASSPASGGAGETQYF. In DNA form, the CDR3 reads TGTGCCAGCAGCCCAGCTAGCGGGGGGGCGGGGGAGACCCAGTACTTC. This rearrangement joins TRBV6-6 to TRBJ2-5; TRBD2 agrees at 12 bases. There are 16 residues in the CDR3. Germline V lookup: CDR1 MNHNY, CDR2 SVGAGI (reference sequence). V lost 6 bases to trimming and J lost 5 bases; unmatched junction nucleotides: 10.

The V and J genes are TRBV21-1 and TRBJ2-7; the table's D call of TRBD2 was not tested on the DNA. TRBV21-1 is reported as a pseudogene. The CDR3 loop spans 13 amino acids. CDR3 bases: TGTGCCAGCTTTTCATCTCGGTCCTACGAGCAGTACTTC. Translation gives CASFSSRSYEQYF.

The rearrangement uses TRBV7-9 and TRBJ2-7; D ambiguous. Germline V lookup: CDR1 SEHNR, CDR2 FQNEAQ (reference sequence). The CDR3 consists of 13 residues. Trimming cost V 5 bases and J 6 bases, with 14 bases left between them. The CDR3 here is CASSTLFPSEQYF. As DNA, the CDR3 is TGTGCCAGCAGCACTCTTTTCCCCAGCGAGCAGTACTTC.

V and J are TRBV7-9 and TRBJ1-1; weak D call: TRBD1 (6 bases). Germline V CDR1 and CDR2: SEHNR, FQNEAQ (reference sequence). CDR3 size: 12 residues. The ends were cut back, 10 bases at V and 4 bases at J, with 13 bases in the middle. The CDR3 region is CATTTGSTEAFF. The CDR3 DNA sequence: TGTGCCACCACAACAGGGTCCACTGAAGCTTTCTTT.

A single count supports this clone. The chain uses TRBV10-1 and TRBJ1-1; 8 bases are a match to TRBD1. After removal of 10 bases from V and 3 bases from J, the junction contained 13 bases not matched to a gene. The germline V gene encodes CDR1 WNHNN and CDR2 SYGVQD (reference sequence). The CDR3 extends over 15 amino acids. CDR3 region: CAKQPLGTGHTEAFF. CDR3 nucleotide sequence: TGCGCCAAGCAACCCCTCGGGACAGGACACACTGAAGCTTTCTTT.

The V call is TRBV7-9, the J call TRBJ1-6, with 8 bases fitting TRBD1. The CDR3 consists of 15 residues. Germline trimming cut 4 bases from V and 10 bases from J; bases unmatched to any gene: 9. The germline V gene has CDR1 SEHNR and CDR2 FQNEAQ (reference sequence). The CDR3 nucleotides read TGTGCCAGCAGCTCCCGGGACAGGTGGGACTCACCCCTCCACTTT. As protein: CASSSRDRWDSPLHF.

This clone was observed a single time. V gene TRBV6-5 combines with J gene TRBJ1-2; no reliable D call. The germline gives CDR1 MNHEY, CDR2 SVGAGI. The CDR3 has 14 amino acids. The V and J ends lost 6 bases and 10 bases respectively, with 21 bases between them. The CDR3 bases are TGTGCCAGCAGCCCCAGTATAGGCTATGACGTCTACACCTTC. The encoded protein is CASSPSIGYDVYTF.